The 15 T cell receptor beta chains below come from one sample, sequenced in a study of Graves' ophthalmopathy and Graves' hyperthyroidism (dated by TCRdb to between 2018 and 2020). Reads for this sample came from an Illumina HiSeq 2000. TCR beta CDR3 regions were amplified from RNA transcripts for repertoire sequencing. The first round was an RT-PCR using HTBI primers with the Qiagen OneStep RT-PCR kit, and this first round was followed by a second-round multiplex PCR, then size selection and purification. TCRdb reprocessing: public reads trimmed at Q25 with fastp, clones called with MiXCR, in-frame beta chains kept. Merged by CDR3 protein, the rows form single entries marked with the most common genes and DNA. Within this sample are hundreds of thousands of distinct CDR3 sequences, with about two fifths of them counted one time only. Clones ranked in the top ten supply around 3.3% of the sample.

Sequenced material: peripheral blood. The source is an adult man with Graves' ophthalmopathy.

At least ten counts were recorded for this clonotype. V gene TRBV7-8 combines with J gene TRBJ1-5; 11 nucleotides align to TRBD1. The V gene end was trimmed by 1 base and the J gene end by 11 bases; junction bases not matched to a gene: 4. The CDR3 spans 14 residues. In germline, CDR1 is SGHVS, CDR2 FQNEAQ. The CDR3 nucleotides are TGTGCCAGCAGCTTAGGGACAGGGGGCTTAGCCCAGCATTTT. This codes for CASSLGTGGLAQHF.

In this sample, this clonotype turned up many times. The chain combines TRBV19 with TRBJ2-6, with 7 bases aligning to TRBD1. The CDR3 spans 16 residues. Losses at the gene ends were 5 bases for V and 0 bases for J; bases not matched to a gene: 4. Germline V gene sequence: CDR1 LNHDA, CDR2 SQIVND (reference sequence). The DNA of the CDR3 is TGTGCCAGTAGTTGGGACAGCTACTCTGGGGCCAACGTCCTGACTTTC. It translates to CASSWDSYSGANVLTF.

This chain joins TRBV15 and TRBJ1-1, with TRBD1 as a possible D gene (6 bases). The CDR3 consists of 13 residues. Trimming pared 2 bases from V and 3 bases from J, leaving 7 bases between. Germline V gene lookup returns CDR1 LNHNV and CDR2 YYDKDF (reference sequence). The CDR3 region is CATSRWTDTEAFF. The DNA of the CDR3 is TGTGCCACCAGCAGATGGACAGACACTGAAGCTTTCTTT.

This clonotype came up many times. The chain carries TRBV5-6 and TRBJ1-2; no firm D call. V was clipped by 2 bases and J by 3 bases, with 11 bases between them. Germline V gene data show CDR1 as SGHDT and CDR2 as YYEEEE. This CDR3 has 14 amino acids. Written as DNA, the CDR3 is TGTGCCAGCAGCTTAAGGGAGTCGGACTATGGCTACACCTTC. Protein: CASSLRESDYGYTF.

This clonotype came up once. This chain connects TRBV19 to TRBJ2-2, with D perhaps assigned TRBD1 or TRBD2 (5 bases each). The CDR3 is made up of 16 amino acids. CDR1 and CDR2 (germline): LNHDA, SQIVND (reference sequence). V gave up 9 bases and J gave up 3 bases, with 20 bases separating them. CDR3 amino acids: CASSPGRPSYTGELFF. CDR3 nucleotide sequence: TGTGCCAGCAGTCCGGGACGTCCAAGTTACACCGGGGAGCTGTTTTTT.

The V and J genes are TRBV6-2 or TRBV6-3 and TRBJ1-5, with D hard to call. The germline V gene encodes CDR1 MNHEY and CDR2 SVGEGT. CDR3 size: 13 residues. V was clipped by 5 bases and J by 5 bases, with 10 bases between them. The CDR3 protein is CASSQVFDQPQHF. The CDR3 nucleotides read TGTGCCAGCAGTCAGGTTTTCGATCAGCCCCAGCATTTT.

Of note for this clonotype: The DNA is omitted, as the CDR3 cannot be located on it reliably, and the CDR3 follows TCRdb's listing. This chain connects TRBV9 to TRBJ1-2; the D call of TRBD1 is as the table states it, not checked on the DNA. The germline V gene encodes CDR1 SGDLS and CDR2 YYNGEE. The CDR3 adds up to 18 amino acids, both ends counted. This chain's CDR3 is CASSPGQENSPLHFGYTF.

This clonotype was observed a handful of times. The chain employs TRBV7-8 and TRBJ2-7; D perhaps matches TRBD1 (5 bases). The length of the CDR3 is 14 residues. Deletions cut 5 bases from V and 3 bases from J, with 14 bases between. Germline values: CDR1 SGHVS, CDR2 FQNEAQ. The CDR3 region is CASSKTRQIYEQYF. The CDR3, as DNA: TGTGCCAGCAGCAAAACGCGACAGATCTACGAGCAGTACTTC.

J is TRBJ2-5 and V is TRBV7-9, with D perhaps TRBD2 (8 bases). Germline V gene lookup returns CDR1 SEHNR and CDR2 FQNEAQ (reference sequence). The CDR3 runs 19 residues. V was cut by 5 bases and J by 5 bases, with 30 bases left in between. This CDR3 reads CASSKGTANTGGAWETQYF. Written as DNA, the CDR3 is TGTGCCAGCAGCAAAGGGACAGCGAACACCGGGGGGGCCTGGGAGACCCAGTACTTC. Supplemented by reference TRBV7-9 and TRBJ2-5, the full variable domain reads DTGVSQNPRHKITKRGQNVTFRCDPISEHNRLYWYRQTLGQGPEFLTYFQNEAQLEKSRLLSDRFSAERPKGSFSTLEIQRTEQGDSAMYLCASSKGTANTGGAWETQYFGPGTRLLVL.

The gene calls are TRBV4-1 and TRBJ2-7; TRBD2 is a possible D gene (6 bases). There are 14 residues in the CDR3. V lost 3 bases and J lost 6, with 15 bases in between. The germline CDR1 and CDR2 sequences are MGHRA and YSYEKL. The CDR3 nucleotides are TGCGCCAGCAGCCAGCCCCCGACTAGATCCGAGCAGTACTTC. It specifies CASSQPPTRSEQYF.

This clonotype was seen many times. The rearrangement joins TRBV5-1 to TRBJ2-2; TRBD1 agrees at 8 bases. This CDR3 comprises 14 residues. Trimming cost V 2 bases and J 6 bases; bases outside gene matches: 3. Germline lookup yields CDR1 SGHRS and CDR2 YFSETQ. The CDR3 reads CASSFGQGSGELFF. The CDR3 DNA reads as TGCGCCAGCAGCTTTGGACAGGGCTCCGGGGAGCTGTTTTTT.

The V gene is TRBV2, the J gene TRBJ1-1; D is possibly TRBD1 (5 bases). Trimming took 7 bases from V and 1 from J, leaving 22 bases between them. CDR1 and CDR2 (germline): SNHLY, FYNNEI. The CDR3 runs to 17 residues. The CDR3 nucleotides are TGTGCCAGCATCCCTCCCCCCCGTTCCGACAGGAACACTGAAGCTTTCTTT. It specifies CASIPPPRSDRNTEAFF.

The chain couples TRBV24-1 to TRBJ2-7; 8 bases line up with TRBD1. There are 16 residues in the CDR3. J gave up 2 bases and V 3 bases, and 8 bases lay outside the gene matches. Germline CDR1 reads KGHDR; CDR2 reads SFDVKD. DNA of the CDR3: TGTGCCACCAGTGATATATGGACAGGGCGAACCTACGAGCAGTACTTC. It yields the protein CATSDIWTGRTYEQYF.

This clonotype has ten or more counts. The chain links TRBV24-1 to TRBJ2-5, with D unresolved. CDR3 length: 13 residues. The germline gives CDR1 KGHDR, CDR2 SFDVKD. V gave up 3 bases and J gave up 1 base, with 5 bases separating them. For the CDR3, the DNA is TGTGCCACCAGTGATGGTAGCCAAGAGACCCAGTACTTC. This translates into CATSDGSQETQYF.

Details on this clonotype: One base away lies a much larger clone, so this may be a sequencing read error. This chain links TRBV19 with TRBJ1-3, with TRBD1 as a possible D gene (6 bases). The CDR3 is made up of 16 amino acids. Germline V gene sequence: CDR1 LNHDA, CDR2 SQIVND (reference sequence). The CDR3, as DNA: TGTGCCAGTAGTTTAGGACAGTTTCCCTCTGGAGACACCATATATTTT. This encodes CASSLGQFPSGDTIYF.